The subject of this entry is one T cell receptor beta chain. In its sample, this clone was seen a few times. The antigen it binds to is not known. There are no base qualities to consult, and no much larger clone falls within one base. TCRbeta CDR3 regions were immunosequenced from genomic DNA with the immunoSEQ Assay. Before high-throughput sequencing, the genomic DNA was amplified using bias-controlled multiplex PCR. Per the authors' processing: To quantify the absolute abundance of each unique TCRbeta CDR3 region, the sequences were collapsed and filtered. Clonality was defined as 1 minus Pielou's evenness and was calculated using productive rearrangements only. Tumor T-cell fraction was calculated by normalizing TCRbeta template counts to usable DNA, which was estimated from several housekeeping genes. A previously published method was used to identify clones with significantly greater frequencies in on-treatment samples than in baseline samples. As stored in TCRdb, this immuneACCESS dataset retains in-frame rearrangements with V and J assigned. A fraction of the clones does not appear; measured against another copy, unresolved V genes explain less than half of the discrepancy, and the remainder lacks a known reason. V and J calls plus clone size are reproduced from that table; the DNA served to infer D and trimming. This sample comprises about 8,900 clones, about 21% of them detected only once. 14% of the sample is held by the ten biggest clonotypes.

Relative to germline, V is 0 bases shorter and J is 4 bases shorter, with 2 bases between their ends. The germline V gene encodes CDR1 SNHLY and CDR2 FYNNEI. The CDR3, from cysteine to phenylalanine, totals 12 residues. Only CDR3 DNA is held: 36 bases, read in frame from base 1. These data come from a study of sequential checkpoint blockade in melanoma (dated by TCRdb to the late 2010s). For context, the study as a whole: Patients were assigned by 1:1 randomization to either first-line nivolumab followed by ipilimumab (arm A) or ipilimumab followed by nivolumab (arm B). Both trial sequences were followed by maintenance nivolumab. DNA from approximately 88 pretreatment melanoma tumor samples was subjected to TCRbeta immunosequencing. For 20 to 25 patients, matched tumor biopsies were obtained before treatment and at week 13, following single-agent nivolumab (arm A) or ipilimumab (arm B). In about 80% of the matched pre- and post-treatment tumor biopsy pairs, both biopsies came from the same lesion. Points the paper makes about the study in general: The model for predicting response that combines TCR metrics with mutation burden needs to be validated in larger, independent patient cohorts. In the nivolumab-first arm (arm A), an association was found between pretreatment tumor TIL clonality and response (P = .04). Patients whose tumor T-cell fraction and clonality increased by week 13 were about 30 times more likely to achieve clinical benefit. Tumor T-cell fraction and clonality were correlated with PD-L1 staining and CD8+ T-cell counts, but not with mutational load. Within-arm analyses of tumor T-cell fraction were constrained by small sample sizes and reduced statistical power.

The treatment or condition label here, explained by the study, means: randomized to nivolumab then ipilimumab (arm A) or the reverse (arm B). None of the patients in the trial had previously been given DNA-damaging chemotherapy. CheckMate 064, a randomized, open-label phase II trial of sequential checkpoint blockade, was the source of the samples, all of which came from patients with melanoma. Genomic DNA from formalin-fixed paraffin-embedded (FFPE) tissue samples was used for tumor TCR sequencing. Sequenced material: tumor tissue (inferred from file names), taken from a patient given nivolumab and ipilimumab in sequence. The receptor comes from a human donor with melanoma. The chain is made from TRBV2 and TRBJ2-3, with no confident D gene call. The sequenced DNA: TGTGCCAGCAGTGAAGCTCCAGATACGCAGTATTTT. The translation is CASSEAPDTQYF. Full variable domain (CDR3 extended with the reference TRBV2 and TRBJ2-3 proteins): EPEVTQTPSHQVTQMGQEVILRCVPISNHLYFYWYRQILGQKVEFLVSFYNNEISEKSEIFDDQFSVERPDGSNFTLKIRSTKLEDSAMYFCASSEAPDTQYFGPGTRLTVL.